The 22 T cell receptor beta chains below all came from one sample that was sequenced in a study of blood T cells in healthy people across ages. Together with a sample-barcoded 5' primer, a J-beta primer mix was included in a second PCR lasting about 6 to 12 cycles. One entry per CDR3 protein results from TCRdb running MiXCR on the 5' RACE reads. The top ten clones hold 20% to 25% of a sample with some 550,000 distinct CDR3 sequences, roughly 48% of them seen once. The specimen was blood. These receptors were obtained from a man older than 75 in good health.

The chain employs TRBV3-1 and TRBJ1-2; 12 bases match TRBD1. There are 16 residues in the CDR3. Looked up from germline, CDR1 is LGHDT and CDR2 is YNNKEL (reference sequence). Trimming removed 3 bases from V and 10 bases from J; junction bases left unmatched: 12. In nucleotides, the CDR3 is TGTGCCAGCAGCCAGAACTTGGGACAGGGGGCGAATGACTACACCTTC. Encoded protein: CASSQNLGQGANDYTF.

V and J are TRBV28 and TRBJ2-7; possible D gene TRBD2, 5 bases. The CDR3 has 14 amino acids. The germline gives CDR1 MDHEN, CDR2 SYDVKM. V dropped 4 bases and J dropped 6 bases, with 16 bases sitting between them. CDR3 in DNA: TGTGCCAGCAGTTCCCCGTCAGCGGTGGGCGAGCAGTACTTC. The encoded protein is CASSSPSAVGEQYF.

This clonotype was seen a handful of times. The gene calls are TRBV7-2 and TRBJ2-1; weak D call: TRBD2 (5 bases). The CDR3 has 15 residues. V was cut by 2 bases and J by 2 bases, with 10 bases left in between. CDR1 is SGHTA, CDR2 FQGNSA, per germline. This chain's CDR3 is CASSLQASPYNEQFF. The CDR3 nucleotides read TGTGCCAGCAGCTTACAGGCTAGCCCCTACAATGAGCAGTTCTTC.

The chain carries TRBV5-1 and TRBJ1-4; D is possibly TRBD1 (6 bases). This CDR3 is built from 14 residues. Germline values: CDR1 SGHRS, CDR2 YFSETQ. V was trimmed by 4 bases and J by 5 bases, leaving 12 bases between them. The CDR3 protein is CASSIQGQNEKLFF. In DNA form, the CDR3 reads TGCGCCAGCAGCATCCAGGGGCAAAATGAAAAACTGTTTTTT.

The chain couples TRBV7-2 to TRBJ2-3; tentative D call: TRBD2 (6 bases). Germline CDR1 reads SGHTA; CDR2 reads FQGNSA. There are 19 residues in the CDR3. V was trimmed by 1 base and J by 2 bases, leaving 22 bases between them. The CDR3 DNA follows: TGTGCCAGCAGCTTAGTTTTCGGGGCTGAGGCGGGGACCACAGATACGCAGTATTTT. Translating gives CASSLVFGAEAGTTDTQYF. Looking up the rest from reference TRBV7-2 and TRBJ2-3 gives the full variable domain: GAGVSQSPSNKVTEKGKDVELRCDPISGHTALYWYRQSLGQGLEFLIYFQGNSAPDKSGLPSDRFSAERTGGSVSTLTIQRTQQEDSAVYLCASSLVFGAEAGTTDTQYFGPGTRLTVL.

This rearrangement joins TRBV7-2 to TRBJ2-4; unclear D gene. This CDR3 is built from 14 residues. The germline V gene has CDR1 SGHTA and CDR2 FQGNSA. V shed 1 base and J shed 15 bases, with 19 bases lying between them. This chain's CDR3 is CASSLEASVYERYF. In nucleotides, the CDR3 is TGTGCCAGCAGCTTAGAGGCCAGCGTCTATGAGCGGTACTTC.

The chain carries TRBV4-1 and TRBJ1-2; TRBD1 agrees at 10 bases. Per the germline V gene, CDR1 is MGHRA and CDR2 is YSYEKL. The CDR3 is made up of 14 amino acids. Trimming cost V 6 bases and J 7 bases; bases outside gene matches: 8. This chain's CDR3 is CASRQPGQGLGYTF. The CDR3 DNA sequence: TGCGCCAGCAGACAACCGGGACAGGGGCTTGGCTACACCTTC.

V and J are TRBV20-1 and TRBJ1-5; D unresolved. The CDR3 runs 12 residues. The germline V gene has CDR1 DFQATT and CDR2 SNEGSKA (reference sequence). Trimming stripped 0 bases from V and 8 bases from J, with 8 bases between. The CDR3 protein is CSARDPYEPQHF. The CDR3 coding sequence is TGCAGTGCTAGAGATCCGTACGAGCCCCAGCATTTT.

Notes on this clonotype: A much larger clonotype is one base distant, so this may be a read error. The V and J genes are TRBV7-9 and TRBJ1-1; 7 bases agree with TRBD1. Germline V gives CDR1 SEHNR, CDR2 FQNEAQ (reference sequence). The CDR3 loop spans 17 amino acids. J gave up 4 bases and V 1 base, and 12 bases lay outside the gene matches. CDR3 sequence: CASSLGWATGRSTEAFF. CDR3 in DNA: TGTGCCAGCAGCTTAGGTTGGGCGACAGGGAGAAGCACTGAAGCTTTCTTT.

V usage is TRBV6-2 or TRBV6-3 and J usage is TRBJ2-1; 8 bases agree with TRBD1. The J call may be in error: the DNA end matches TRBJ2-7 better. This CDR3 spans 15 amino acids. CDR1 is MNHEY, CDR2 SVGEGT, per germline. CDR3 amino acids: CASKRDRSSYNEQYF. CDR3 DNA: TGTGCCAGCAAGAGGGACAGGAGCTCCTACAATGAGCAGTACTTC.

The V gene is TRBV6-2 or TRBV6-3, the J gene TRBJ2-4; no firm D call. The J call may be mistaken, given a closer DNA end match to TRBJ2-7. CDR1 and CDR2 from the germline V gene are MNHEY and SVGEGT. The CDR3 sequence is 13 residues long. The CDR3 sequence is CASSYATFYEQYF. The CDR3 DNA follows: TGTGCCAGCAGTTACGCAACCTTCTACGAGCAGTACTTC.

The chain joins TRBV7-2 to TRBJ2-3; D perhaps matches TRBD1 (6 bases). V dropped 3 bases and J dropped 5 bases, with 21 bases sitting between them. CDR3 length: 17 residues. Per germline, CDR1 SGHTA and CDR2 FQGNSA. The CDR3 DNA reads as TGTGCCAGCAGCTTTAGGATGGGGGCAGGACGTAAAGATACGCAGTATTTT. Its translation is CASSFRMGAGRKDTQYF.

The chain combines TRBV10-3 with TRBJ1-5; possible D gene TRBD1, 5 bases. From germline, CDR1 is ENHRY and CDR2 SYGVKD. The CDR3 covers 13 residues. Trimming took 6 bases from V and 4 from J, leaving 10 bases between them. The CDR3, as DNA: TGTGCCATCAGGAAACAGGAAAATCAGCCCCAGCATTTT. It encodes CAIRKQENQPQHF.

The CDR3 here is CASSQQWAGGNEQFF. DNA for the CDR3: TGTGCCAGCAGCCAACAATGGGCTGGGGGCAATGAGCAGTTCTTC. V and J are TRBV3-1 and TRBJ2-1; tentatively, D is TRBD1 or TRBD2 (5 bases each). The CDR3 is made up of 15 amino acids. V was trimmed by 2 bases and J by 6 bases, leaving 14 bases between them. The V gene's germline CDR1 is LGHDT and CDR2 YNNKEL (reference sequence).

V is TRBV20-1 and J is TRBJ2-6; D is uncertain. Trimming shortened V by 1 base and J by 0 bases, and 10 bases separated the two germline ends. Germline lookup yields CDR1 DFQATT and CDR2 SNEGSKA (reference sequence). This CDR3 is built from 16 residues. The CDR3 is CSARARPSSGANVLTF. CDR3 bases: TGCAGTGCTAGAGCCAGGCCTAGCTCTGGGGCCAACGTCCTGACTTTC.

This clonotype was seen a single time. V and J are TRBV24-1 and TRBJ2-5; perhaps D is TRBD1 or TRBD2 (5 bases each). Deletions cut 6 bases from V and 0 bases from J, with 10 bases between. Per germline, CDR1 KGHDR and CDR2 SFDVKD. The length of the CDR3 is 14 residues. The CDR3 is CATSPGSHQETQYF. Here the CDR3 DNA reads TGTGCCACCAGTCCAGGGAGCCACCAAGAGACCCAGTACTTC.

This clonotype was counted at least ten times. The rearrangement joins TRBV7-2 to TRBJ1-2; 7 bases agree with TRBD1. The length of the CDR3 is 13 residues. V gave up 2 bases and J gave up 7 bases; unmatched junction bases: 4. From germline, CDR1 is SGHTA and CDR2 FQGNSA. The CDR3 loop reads CASSLSGTVGYTF. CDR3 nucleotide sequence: TGTGCCAGCAGCTTATCCGGGACAGTTGGCTACACCTTC.

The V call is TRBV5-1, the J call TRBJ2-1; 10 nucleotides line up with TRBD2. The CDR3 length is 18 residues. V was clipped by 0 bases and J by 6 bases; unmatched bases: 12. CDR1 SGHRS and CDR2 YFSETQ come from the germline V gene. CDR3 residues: CASSLAGSAGGPGNEQFF. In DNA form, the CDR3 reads TGCGCCAGCAGCTTGGCCGGGTCAGCGGGAGGGCCGGGCAATGAGCAGTTCTTC.

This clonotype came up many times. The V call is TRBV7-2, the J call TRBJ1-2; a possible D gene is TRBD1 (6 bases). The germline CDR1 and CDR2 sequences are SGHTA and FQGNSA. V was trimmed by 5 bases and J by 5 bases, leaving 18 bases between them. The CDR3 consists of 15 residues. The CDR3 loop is CASSPDSGGPYGYTF. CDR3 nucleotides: TGTGCCAGCAGCCCGGACAGCGGGGGACCTTATGGCTACACCTTC.

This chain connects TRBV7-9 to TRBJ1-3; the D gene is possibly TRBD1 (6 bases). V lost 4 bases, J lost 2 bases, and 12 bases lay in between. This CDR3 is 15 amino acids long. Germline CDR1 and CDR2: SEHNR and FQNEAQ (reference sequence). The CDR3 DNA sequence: TGTGCCAGCAGCTCTGGGGGGCGACCTGGAAACACCATATATTTT. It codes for CASSSGGRPGNTIYF.

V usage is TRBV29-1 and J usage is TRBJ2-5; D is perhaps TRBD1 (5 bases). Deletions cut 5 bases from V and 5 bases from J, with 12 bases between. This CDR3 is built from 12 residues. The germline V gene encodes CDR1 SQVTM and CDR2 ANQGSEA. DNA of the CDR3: TGCAGCGTTTACCAGGGCCCCGAGACCCAGTACTTC. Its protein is CSVYQGPETQYF.

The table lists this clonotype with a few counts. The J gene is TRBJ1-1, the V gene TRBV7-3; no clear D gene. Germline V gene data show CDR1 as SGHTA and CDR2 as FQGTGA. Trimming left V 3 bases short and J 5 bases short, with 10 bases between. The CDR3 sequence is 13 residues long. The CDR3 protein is CASSLEVRTEAFF. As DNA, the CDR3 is TGTGCCAGCAGCTTGGAAGTTAGGACTGAAGCTTTCTTT.